This T cell receptor beta chain appears in the sequencing data of a study of shared clonotypes between healthy human individuals. About the study: Aged 18 to 49, the donors were a couple of women and a few men. Three CD4 naive, three CD4 memory, two CD8 naive and one CD8 memory plate were used per donor. Whole-study results and caveats: Of the naive CD4 clonotypes, about 5% were shared across a few donors. At large depth, rarefaction still showed sorted-subset sequencing to be incomplete.

Produced via immunoSEQ multiplex PCR; TCRdb's table is partial and in-frame only. This table has about 1.5 million clones, roughly 98% appearing once. The V gene lost 8 bases and the J gene lost 0 bases, with 13 bases spanning the gap. The CDR3 extends over 14 amino acids. Germline CDR1 reads SNHLY; CDR2 reads FYNNEI. Comments on this clone: Its matching antigen is unknown.

This chain links TRBV2 with TRBJ1-2; D perhaps matches TRBD1 (5 bases). The sample was naive CD4+ T cells sorted from blood. Stated subset: CD45RA+ positively selected. The source of this sequence is a man aged 25 to 45 in good health. Here the CDR3 reads CASLRDQANYGYTF. The CDR3, as DNA: TGTGCCAGCCTCCGGGACCAGGCTAACTATGGCTACACCTTC.